Sequencing of this TCR beta chain was carried out in a study of blood T cell repertoires in COVID-19. The cohort comprised adults aged 18 to 89 years residing in 20 to 30 US areas. In the original analysis: Estimation of nucleated cell counts was performed using reference gene primer amplification. Clones were read by immunoSEQ multiplex PCR, and TCRdb kept only the in-frame ones, dropping some. V and J calls and clone size come straight from that table; D and trimming were deduced from the DNA. The sample consists of 400,000 or so clones, approximately 86% of them appearing once. There are 13 residues in the CDR3. The V end was cut by 6 bases, the J end by 4 bases, with 12 bases between. CDR1 and CDR2 (germline): ENHRY, SYGVKD.

The clonotype was recovered from a woman aged 40 to 55 with acute COVID-19. The sequenced sample consisted of PBMCs or T cells enriched from blood (not recorded which). J is TRBJ1-1 and V is TRBV10-3, with D uncertain. DNA for the CDR3: TGTGCCATCAGGGGCCCCGAGGGCACTGAAGCTTTCTTT. It specifies CAIRGPEGTEAFF.